The source of this TCR beta chain is a study of cytomegalovirus exposure and HLA in healthy donors. 60 Vbeta and 13 Jbeta primers were used in PCR. Generated by immunoSEQ multiplex PCR, the TCRdb table keeps only in-frame clones and is missing some. The sample records some 200,000 clones, more than 65% being singletons. V was shortened by 10 bases and J by 9 bases, with 12 bases between the two germline ends. Germline loops: CDR1 SNHLY, CDR2 FYNNEI. This CDR3 is built from 11 residues. This clone was detected only once. Its antigen is still unknown. Findings and limits, study-wide: A later analysis showed HLA-associated TCR beta chains outstripping equally common others in clonal expansion. Researchers counted around 150 TCR beta chains as cytomegalovirus-associated.

The sequencing sample was made of PBMCs. The source of this sequence is a man aged 45-60 years in good health and CMV-seronegative. This chain links TRBV2 with TRBJ2-2; possibly TRBD2 for D (6 bases). In DNA form, the CDR3 reads TGTGCCATAAACCGGGGGAGGGAGCTGTTTTTT. It codes for CAINRGRELFF.